One sample yielded the 27 T cell receptor beta chains listed below, sequenced in a study of sequential checkpoint blockade in melanoma. Method: immunoSEQ multiplex PCR; TCRdb's copy keeps in-frame clones and lacks some. The table lists fewer than 15,000 clones, approximately 63% of them singletons. Documented treatment: randomized to nivolumab then ipilimumab (arm A) or the reverse (arm B). Material: CD8+ T cells sorted from blood (inferred from file names), obtained from a patient given nivolumab and ipilimumab in sequence. The receptor set was obtained from a human donor with melanoma.

V is TRBV28 and J is TRBJ2-5, with 7 bases lining up with TRBD2. CDR1 is MDHEN, CDR2 SYDVKM, per germline. This CDR3 has 16 residues. The junction had 12 bases not matched to a gene; V was cut back by 7 bases and J by 1 base. This CDR3 is CASTPLGEGLQETQYF. CDR3 DNA: TGTGCCAGCACCCCCTTGGGGGAGGGCCTCCAAGAGACCCAGTACTTC.

The V call is TRBV13, the J call TRBJ2-3; TRBD2 aligns across 11 bases. Germline lookup yields CDR1 PRHDT and CDR2 FYEKMQ (reference sequence). Trimming took 5 bases from V and 0 from J; bases not matched to a gene: 4. This CDR3 has 16 residues. In DNA form, the CDR3 reads TGTGCCAGCAGCCCGAGGACTAGCGGGAGCACAGATACGCAGTATTTT. It is translated as CASSPRTSGSTDTQYF.

V gene TRBV6-1 combines with J gene TRBJ1-2; 7 bases agree with TRBD1. CDR1 and CDR2 from the germline V gene are MNHNS and SASEGT. Germline trimming cut 6 bases from V and 5 bases from J; bases unmatched to any gene: 12. This CDR3 has 15 residues. Written as DNA, the CDR3 is TGTGCCAGCAGCCAAGCGACAGGGAAGTCATATGGCTACACCTTC. It is translated as CASSQATGKSYGYTF.

The count of this clone is one. The chain couples TRBV7-8 to TRBJ2-7; possible D gene TRBD1, 5 bases. Germline assignment: CDR1 SGHVS and CDR2 FQNEAQ. Trimming removed 5 bases from V and 0 bases from J, with 14 bases in between. The length of the CDR3 is 15 residues. Here the CDR3 reads CASSPRVRSSYEQYF. The CDR3, as DNA: TGTGCCAGCAGCCCCAGGGTCCGGAGCTCCTACGAGCAGTACTTC.

The chain uses TRBV7-9 and TRBJ1-2; weak D call: TRBD1 (6 bases). The CDR3 loop spans 14 amino acids. V was cut by 2 bases and J by 4 bases, with 11 bases left in between. CDR1 SEHNR and CDR2 FQNEAQ come from the germline V gene (reference sequence). The CDR3 is CASSLTGTLYGYTF. Written as DNA, the CDR3 is TGTGCCAGCAGCTTAACAGGGACGCTCTATGGCTACACCTTC.

The V call is TRBV7-9, the J call TRBJ2-7; 8 nucleotides align to TRBD1. The CDR3 has 14 residues. V shed 5 bases and J 2 bases; nucleotides not matched to a gene: 5. CDR1 is SEHNR, CDR2 FQNEAQ, per germline (reference sequence). The CDR3 nucleotides read TGTGCCAGCAGCCCGTCGGGACAGGCCTACGAGCAGTACTTC. Translation gives CASSPSGQAYEQYF.

CDR3 protein: CASSLTSGRLYNEQFF. In DNA form, the CDR3 reads TGTGCCAGCAGCTTGACTAGCGGGAGGCTATACAATGAGCAGTTCTTC. The chain has TRBV7-2 and TRBJ2-1; the match to TRBD2 covers 13 bases. Trimming removed 3 bases from V and 4 bases from J; junction bases left unmatched: 3. Germline V gives CDR1 SGHTA, CDR2 FQGNSA. This CDR3 region has 16 residues.

CDR3 nucleotide sequence: TGTGCCAGCAAGCGGCTAGAAGACACAGATACGCAGTATTTT. Residues: CASKRLEDTDTQYF. The V and J genes are TRBV19 and TRBJ2-3; D is perhaps TRBD2 (5 bases). V lost 9 bases and J lost 2, with 15 bases in between. This CDR3 is 14 amino acids long. Germline V gene sequence: CDR1 LNHDA, CDR2 SQIVND (reference sequence).

This chain links TRBV11-2 with TRBJ2-5; TRBD2 is a possible D gene (5 bases). The end of the DNA is better explained by TRBJ2-7, so the J call may be wrong. Germline loops: CDR1 SGHAT, CDR2 FQNNGV. The CDR3 loop spans 14 amino acids. In DNA, the CDR3 is TGTGCCAGCAGCTTCGCCGGGGATTCCTACGAGCAGTACTTC. It translates to CASSFAGDSYEQYF.

With respect to this clone: A much larger clone sits a single nucleotide away, making a read error possible. The same CDR3 is also encoded by other DNA sequences in this sample. The V gene is TRBV28, the J gene TRBJ2-1; TRBD2 aligns across 9 bases. Germline V gives CDR1 MDHEN, CDR2 SYDVKM. J gave up 3 bases and V 6 bases, and 9 bases lay outside the gene matches. This CDR3 comprises 16 residues. The CDR3 DNA follows: TGTGCCAGCAGCGCCGAACCACTAGCGGGCTACAATGAGCAGTTCTTC. Protein sequence: CASSAEPLAGYNEQFF. The variable domain in full, completed from reference TRBV28 and TRBJ2-1, reads DVKVTQSSRYLVKRTGEKVFLECVQDMDHENMFWYRQDPGLGLRLIYFSYDVKMKEKGDIPEGYSVSREKKERFSLILESASTNQTSMYLCASSAEPLAGYNEQFFGPGTRLTVL.

The genes are TRBV19 and TRBJ1-6; 7 bases line up with TRBD1. The germline gives CDR1 LNHDA, CDR2 SQIVND (reference sequence). This CDR3 region has 15 residues. J lost 2 bases, V lost 6 bases, and 4 bases had no gene match. Written as DNA, the CDR3 is TGTGCCAGTAGCAGGGACAGTCCCTATAATTCACCCCTCCACTTT. Translated, it gives CASSRDSPYNSPLHF. Full variable domain (rest looked up from reference TRBV19 and TRBJ1-6): DGGITQSPKYLFRKEGQNVTLSCEQNLNHDAMYWYRQDPGQGLRLIYYSQIVNDFQKGDIAEGYSVSREKKESFPLTVTSAQKNPTAFYLCASSRDSPYNSPLHFGNGTRLTVT.

The V call is TRBV6-6, the J call TRBJ1-6; 7 bases are a match to TRBD1. CDR1 is MNHNY, CDR2 SVGAGI, per germline (reference sequence). Unmatched junction bases numbered 13, after V lost 6 bases and J lost 11 bases. CDR3 length: 15 residues. The CDR3 DNA reads TGTGCCAGCAGCCCACCTACAGGGGCCAAGACACCCCTCCACTTT. This gives the protein CASSPPTGAKTPLHF.

V is TRBV7-6 and J is TRBJ1-1, with D possibly TRBD1 on 6 matching bases. The CDR3 extends over 17 amino acids. The germline V gene encodes CDR1 SGHVS and CDR2 FNYEAQ. V lost 8 bases and J lost 4, with 26 bases in between. The CDR3 bases are TGTGCCAGCCCCGACCAACGGCCGCGGGGAGGGGGCACTGAAGCTTTCTTT. Protein product: CASPDQRPRGGGTEAFF. Full variable domain (remainder filled in from reference TRBV7-6 and TRBJ1-1): GAGVSQSPRYKVTKRGQDVALRCDPISGHVSLYWYRQALGQGPEFLTYFNYEAQQDKSGLPNDRFSAERPEGSISTLTIQRTEQRDSAMYRCASPDQRPRGGGTEAFFGQGTRLTVV.

The chain employs TRBV5-6 and TRBJ2-6, with D uncertain. The germline V gene has CDR1 SGHDT and CDR2 YYEEEE. This CDR3 region has 15 residues. V was trimmed by 1 base and J by 0 bases, leaving 5 bases between them. The CDR3 loop is CASSLFGSGANVLTF. The DNA for the CDR3 is TGTGCCAGCAGCTTGTTCGGCTCTGGGGCCAACGTCCTGACTTTC.

The chain combines TRBV5-4 with TRBJ2-7; no clear D gene. This CDR3 region has 15 residues. V was shortened by 4 bases and J by 0 bases, with 14 bases between the two germline ends. Germline V CDR1 and CDR2: SGHNT, YYREEE (reference sequence). This CDR3 reads CASSLEGENSYEQYF. The CDR3 bases are TGTGCCAGCAGCCTGGAAGGAGAAAACTCCTACGAGCAGTACTTC.

The gene calls are TRBV11-3 and TRBJ2-5; D may be TRBD2 (7 bases). The germline V gene has CDR1 SGHNT and CDR2 YENEEA. V gave up 3 bases and J gave up 5 bases, with 19 bases separating them. The CDR3 length is 16 residues. The CDR3 loop reads CASSFEGGRRGETQYF. CDR3 nucleotide sequence: TGTGCCAGCAGCTTTGAGGGGGGGCGAAGAGGCGAGACCCAGTACTTC.

The chain is built from TRBV7-9 and TRBJ2-1, with no clear D. This CDR3 has 14 amino acids. Germline CDR1 reads SEHNR; CDR2 reads FQNEAQ (reference sequence). V shed 2 bases and J shed 4 bases, with 9 bases lying between them. The CDR3 sequence is CASSLLESYNEQFF. In nucleotides, the CDR3 is TGTGCCAGCAGCTTATTAGAATCATACAATGAGCAGTTCTTC.

The chain uses TRBV6-5 and TRBJ2-5, with a weak D call TRBD1 (6 bases). The DNA end is a closer match to TRBJ2-7, so the J assignment may be wrong. Germline V gene lookup returns CDR1 MNHEY and CDR2 SVGAGI. This CDR3 is built from 16 residues. The CDR3 loop is CASSYSNREPQYEQYF. The CDR3 DNA follows: TGTGCCAGCAGTTACTCGAACAGGGAACCTCAGTACGAGCAGTACTTC.

The gene calls are TRBV5-1 and TRBJ2-2; 8 bases align to TRBD1. Germline V gene lookup returns CDR1 SGHRS and CDR2 YFSETQ. The CDR3 is 15 amino acids. With V trimmed by 4 bases and J by 5 bases, 7 bases remained unmatched. The CDR3 here is CASSPRTGLTGELFF. The CDR3 DNA reads as TGCGCCAGCAGCCCCCGGACAGGGTTGACCGGGGAGCTGTTTTTT.

The J gene is TRBJ1-4, the V gene TRBV7-2, with D uncertain. Germline CDR1 is SGHTA and CDR2 is FQGNSA. There are 15 residues in the CDR3. The V end was cut by 1 base, the J end by 4 bases, with 10 bases between. The CDR3, as DNA: TGTGCCAGCAGCTTAGGGCATTTCTTTAATGAAAAACTGTTTTTT. Translation: CASSLGHFFNEKLFF.

This clone was observed a few times. The chain links TRBV28 to TRBJ2-6, with no clear D. The CDR3 is 14 amino acids. Trimming took off 3 bases at V and 0 bases at J, with 3 bases between the two ends. Germline values: CDR1 MDHEN, CDR2 SYDVKM. The CDR3 region has the DNA TGTGCCAGCAGTTTCCACTCTGGGGCCAACGTCCTGACTTTC. It yields the protein CASSFHSGANVLTF.

By proportion, this clone is medium-sized. Here the CDR3 reads CASSITSGRYNEQFF. CDR3 in DNA: TGTGCCAGTAGTATAACTAGCGGGCGATACAATGAGCAGTTCTTC. The chain links TRBV19 to TRBJ2-1; 9 bases align to TRBD2. CDR1 is LNHDA, CDR2 SQIVND, per germline (reference sequence). With 2 bases clipped from V and 4 bases from J, the junction kept 3 bases outside the gene matches. The CDR3 is made up of 15 amino acids.

A few counts support this clone. This chain joins TRBV30 and TRBJ1-1; D remains unclear. Trimming removed 5 bases from V and 4 bases from J, with 11 bases in between. The CDR3 is made up of 12 amino acids. The V gene's germline CDR1 is GTSNPN and CDR2 SVGIG (reference sequence). The CDR3 sequence: CAWGRVSTEAFF. CDR3 bases: TGTGCCTGGGGGAGGGTGAGCACTGAAGCTTTCTTT.

This clone was seen only a few times. The rearrangement uses TRBV28 and TRBJ2-1, with D possibly being TRBD2 (5 bases). This CDR3 comprises 15 residues. Germline V gene data show CDR1 as MDHEN and CDR2 as SYDVKM. V was clipped by 5 bases and J by 6 bases, with 17 bases between them. The CDR3 here is CASSLAPVSLNEQFF. CDR3 in DNA: TGTGCCAGCAGTCTAGCCCCCGTAAGCCTCAATGAGCAGTTCTTC.

DNA of the CDR3: TGTGCCAGCAGCGGCTCAGGATCAACTAATGAAAAACTGTTTTTT. This gives the protein CASSGSGSTNEKLFF. The gene calls are TRBV9 and TRBJ1-4, with unresolved D. Trimming stripped 3 bases from V and 0 bases from J, with 9 bases between. This CDR3 spans 15 amino acids. Germline V lookup: CDR1 SGDLS, CDR2 YYNGEE. Filled out from reference TRBV9 and TRBJ1-4, the complete variable domain reads DSGVTQTPKHLITATGQRVTLRCSPRSGDLSVYWYQQSLDQGLQFLIQYYNGEERAKGNILERFSAQQFPDLHSELNLSSLELGDSALYFCASSGSGSTNEKLFFGSGTQLSVL.

The chain has TRBV4-2 and TRBJ2-7; 10 positions agree with TRBD1. The CDR3 covers 14 residues. The V and J ends lost 4 bases and 6 bases, in that order; junction bases with no gene match: 6. Germline V gene sequence: CDR1 LGHNA, CDR2 YNFKEQ. The CDR3 region is CASSRGQGTGEQYF. DNA for the CDR3: TGTGCCAGCAGCCGGGGACAGGGGACGGGCGAGCAGTACTTC.

This chain uses TRBV4-2 with TRBJ2-7; 8 positions match TRBD1. This CDR3 is 15 amino acids long. Unmatched junction bases numbered 7, after V lost 4 bases and J lost 2 bases. Germline V gene data show CDR1 as LGHNA and CDR2 as YNFKEQ. The DNA of the CDR3 is TGTGCCAGCAGCCCCAGACAGGGGTCTACCTACGAGCAGTACTTC. It specifies CASSPRQGSTYEQYF.